This T cell receptor (beta chain) was identified during a study of blood T cell repertoires in COVID-19. Across the study: The United States, Italy and Spain were the sources of the acute and convalescent COVID-19 samples. T cells, B-cell-depleted T cells, or PBMCs provided the cDNA or gDNA that served as material.

Germline CDR1 SGHDT, CDR2 YYEEEE. The length of the CDR3 is 15 residues. V was clipped by 2 bases and J by 0 bases, with 9 bases between them. Patients in Seattle were enrolled during active infection, then followed longitudinally. Original handling: Estimation of nucleated cell counts relied on the amplification of reference gene primers. Here immunoSEQ multiplex PCR was the method, and the copy in TCRdb shows in-frame clones only, minus some. V, J and clone size are those of that table, while D and trimming were read from the DNA. Found here are about 410,000 clones, approximately 91% of them singletons; the top ten hold 1.5% to 1.8%.

The chain employs TRBV5-6 and TRBJ1-3; D might be TRBD1 (5 bases). Material for sequencing was peripheral blood. This TCR derives from a woman aged 40 to 50 with COVID-19, enrolled during active disease. The CDR3 sequence: CASSLGVSSGNTIYF. The CDR3 DNA sequence: TGTGCCAGCAGCTTAGGGGTGAGCTCTGGAAACACCATATATTTT. The whole variable domain, filled in from reference TRBV5-6 and TRBJ1-3, reads DAGVTQSPTHLIKTRGQQVTLRCSPKSGHDTVSWYQQALGQGPQFIFQYYEEEERQRGNFPDRFSGHQFPNYSSELNVNALLLGDSALYLCASSLGVSSGNTIYFGEGSWLTVV.